This TCR beta chain is from a study of TIL therapy for anti-PD-1-resistant metastatic lung cancer. At the level of the study: Most patients had lung adenocarcinoma.

Of note for this clone: What it recognizes is unknown.

Regarding the study as a whole: After infusion, TIL clonotypes partly replaced peripheral T cells and declined over months. This highly selected cohort may not generalize to typical lung cancer patients.

Germline assignment: CDR1 SGDLS and CDR2 YYNGEE. The CDR3 spans 15 residues. V was pared by 0 bases and J by 2 bases, with 3 bases of the junction left unmatched. Indicated time point: pre-treatment sample, taken before nivolumab and TIL therapy. This was the immunoSEQ v3 assay. Sequencing depth was some 2 million read pairs for survey level, about 5-6 million for deep. Sequencing was performed with immunoSEQ multiplex PCR; in TCRdb, only in-frame clones are kept and a portion is missing. Of just over 45,000 clones detected, around 80% appear once; the ten largest clones hold around 15%. The specimen comprised blood, sampled at baseline. The chain uses TRBV9 and TRBJ1-1, with 8 bases matching TRBD1. The sequence was obtained from a man aged 65-85 years with non-small cell lung cancer. CDR3 protein: CASSVDQGANTEAFF. The CDR3, as DNA: TGTGCCAGCAGCGTAGACCAGGGGGCCAACACTGAAGCTTTCTTT.